The rows below give T cell receptor beta chains drawn from one sample of a study of Ad26.COV2.S vaccination and SARS-CoV-2 variants. TCRdb's table, derived via immunoSEQ multiplex PCR, lists solely in-frame clones and lacks some. The sample comprises about 440,000 clones, about 92% of which are singletons, and less than 4.5% rests with the top ten. Sequenced here: peripheral blood, sampled in a trial of Ad26.COV2.S vaccine versus placebo. These receptors were obtained from a person aged 18 to 59 who received the Ad26.COV2.S COVID-19 vaccine or a placebo. CDR3s include the opening cysteine and the closing phenylalanine or tryptophan. Fields, in order: D gene, clone size, V gene, J gene, CDR3 DNA, CDR3 protein. D genes are given only for firm matches. Size is stated for part of the rows, as once, few or many counts, or as a class when the clone is expanded.

TRBD2	NA	TRBV27	TRBJ2-7	TGTGCCAGCAGTTTTAGCGGGAGCGTCTACGAGCAGTACTTC	CASSFSGSVYEQYF
NA	NA	TRBV5-6	TRBJ2-7	TGTGCCAGCAGCAGTACCGGGACCCTCCTCTACGAGCAGTACTTC	CASSSTGTLLYEQYF
NA	NA	TRBV27	TRBJ1-1	TGTGCCAGCAGGGCGGGGGTGAACACTGAAGCTTTCTTT	CASRAGVNTEAFF
NA	NA	TRBV27	TRBJ2-1	TGTGCCAGCAGTTCCTCGACGGGTCGCAATGAGCAGTTCTTC	CASSSSTGRNEQFF
TRBD2	NA	TRBV4-1	TRBJ2-1	TGCGCCAGCAGCCATCTACCGACTAGCGGGAGCTCCTACAATGAGCAGTTCTTC	CASSHLPTSGSSYNEQFF
TRBD2	NA	TRBV28	TRBJ2-7	TGTGCCAGCAGTTCCCCGACTAGCGGGCAGGGGCAGTACTTC	CASSSPTSGQGQYF
NA	NA	TRBV9	TRBJ2-7	TGTGCCAGCAGCGTAGAGGGAAGGACCCCTCCCGAGCAGTACTTC	CASSVEGRTPPEQYF
NA	NA	TRBV4-1	TRBJ2-1	TGCGCCAGCAGCCAAGATACGCAGCGCAACAATGAGCAGTTCTTC	CASSQDTQRNNEQFF
NA	once	TRBV4-1	TRBJ1-4	TGCGCCAGCGGGGTCGAACCGCTGGGGCTTGAAAAACTGTTTTTT	CASGVEPLGLEKLFF
TRBD2	once	TRBV4-2	TRBJ2-3	TGTGCCAGCAGCCAAGTAACTAGCGGAACCACAGATACGCAGTATTTT	CASSQVTSGTTDTQYF
NA	NA	TRBV28	TRBJ2-7	TGTGCCAGCAGACGCACAGGGCCCTACGAGCAGTACTTC	CASRRTGPYEQYF
NA	NA	TRBV7-9	TRBJ2-1	TGTGCCGGACTCATGGGAGCGCTTAATGAGCAGTTCTTC	CAGLMGALNEQFF
TRBD2	NA	TRBV6-2/TRBV6-3	TRBJ2-1	TGTGCCAGCAGTTCGGGACTAGCGGGAGGGGGCAATGAGCAGTTCTTC	CASSSGLAGGGNEQFF
TRBD1	NA	TRBV16	TRBJ1-5	TGTGCCAGCAGCCAATCCCGACAGGGTGGTCCCCAGCATTTT	CASSQSRQGGPQHF
NA	NA	TRBV2	TRBJ2-5	TGTGCCAGCTCAACGGGGTTACGGGAGACCCAGTACTTC	CASSTGLRETQYF
NA	NA	TRBV6-5	TRBJ2-5	TGTGCCAGCAGTTACAGGCAGTGGGAGACCCAGTACTTC	CASSYRQWETQYF
TRBD2	NA	TRBV3-1/TRBV3-2	TRBJ2-1	TGTGCCAGCAGCTATTATAATAGCGGGACCAATGAGCAGTTCTTC	CASSYYNSGTNEQFF
NA	NA	TRBV2	TRBJ1-4	TGTGCCAGCAGTGAGAAAATATTGATTTTT	CASSEKILIF
TRBD1	NA	TRBV10-3	TRBJ1-2	TGTGCCATCACCACACAGGGGGATGTCGGGGGCTACACCTTC	CAITTQGDVGGYTF
NA	few	TRBV15	TRBJ1-5	TGTGCCACCGGCGTCGGCAGGGAGTATCAGCCCCAGCATTTT	CATGVGREYQPQHF
NA	NA	TRBV6-2/TRBV6-3	TRBJ2-1	TGTGCCAGCAGTCGACCCCTGGGTCACAATGGTGAGCAGTTCTTC	CASSRPLGHNGEQFF
TRBD2	NA	TRBV7-9	TRBJ2-7	TGTGCCAGCAGCCGGACTAGCGGGAAGTATCCCTACGAGCAGTACTTC	CASSRTSGKYPYEQYF
NA	NA	TRBV25-1	TRBJ2-3	TGTGCCAGCAGTGAAGGCCATCCTAGCACAGATACGCAGTATTTT	CASSEGHPSTDTQYF
NA	once	TRBV6-5	TRBJ1-1	TGTGCCAGCACCCGAGGGGCGCGGGCCACTGAAGCTTTCTTT	CASTRGARATEAFF
NA	NA	TRBV5-7	TRBJ2-3	TGTGCCAGCAGCGGAGCAGGGGCAGATACGCAGTATTTT	CASSGAGADTQYF
NA	NA	TRBV3-1/TRBV3-2	TRBJ2-7	TGTGCCAGCAGCCAAGCGGCGGCTAACGAGCAGTACTTC	CASSQAAANEQYF
TRBD1	NA	TRBV19	TRBJ2-7	TGTGCCAGTAGTCCAACAGGGGCCGGGGAGCAGTACTTC	CASSPTGAGEQYF
TRBD1	NA	TRBV6-4	TRBJ2-7	TGTGCCAGCATCCCGAGGGACAGGGGGAGGCACGAGCAGTACTTC	CASIPRDRGRHEQYF
TRBD1	NA	TRBV7-9	TRBJ2-5	TGTGCCAGCAGCTACGGGACAGGGGAGACCCAGTACTTC	CASSYGTGETQYF
TRBD1	NA	TRBV28	TRBJ1-4	TGTGCCAGCAGTTGGGACAGACTCAATGAAAAACTGTTTTTT	CASSWDRLNEKLFF
TRBD1	NA	TRBV7-2	TRBJ2-7	TGTGCCAGCAGCCCGCCGGGACAGGGGGCTTACGAGCAGTACTTC	CASSPPGQGAYEQYF
NA	NA	TRBV9	TRBJ2-7	TGTGCCAGCACGGTGGGACCTTCGGCTGGAGCCGAGCAGTACTTC	CASTVGPSAGAEQYF
NA	NA	TRBV27	TRBJ2-1	TGTGCCAGCAGTTCCAGGTCATTGGACAATGAGCAGTTCTTC	CASSSRSLDNEQFF
NA	NA	TRBV9	TRBJ1-4	TGTGCCAGCAGCACCACCGGGACGGTTAATGAAAAACTGTTTTTT	CASSTTGTVNEKLFF
TRBD2	NA	TRBV7-6	TRBJ2-5	TGTGCCAGCAGCCCGCCCGGGACTAGCGGTCAAGAGACCCAGTACTTC	CASSPPGTSGQETQYF
NA	NA	TRBV2	TRBJ1-2	TGTGCCAGCAGTGTATCAACAGGGTCCAACTATGGCTACACCTTC	CASSVSTGSNYGYTF
NA	NA	TRBV9	TRBJ2-7	TGTGCCAGCAGGTACCCCCCGGCATACGGGGGCGAGCAGTACTTC	CASRYPPAYGGEQYF
NA	NA	TRBV7-2	TRBJ2-7	TGTGCCAGCAGCGACAGGCGTTCCTACGAGCAGTACTTC	CASSDRRSYEQYF
NA	NA	TRBV7-9	TRBJ2-7	TGTGCCAGCAGCTTTGGGGGGTCCTACGAGCAGTACTTC	CASSFGGSYEQYF